The 8 T cell receptor beta chains in this list originate from one sample, sequenced in a study of T cell repertoires in cytomegalovirus infection. TCRdb reanalysed the reads using MiXCR and keeps one entry per CDR3 protein. Of 70,000 to 85,000 distinct CDR3 sequences listed, 35% to 45% were seen once; the top ten hold approximately 93%. These receptors lack a known antigen. Here the sequenced sample was CD8+ T cells from cultured PBMCs, taken from culture after CMV antigen stimulation. Receptor source: a human donor in good health (CMV status not recorded). Some clones in this sample may be carry-over from other donors' samples.

The J gene is TRBJ1-1, the V gene TRBV7-9; D gene ambiguous. Per the germline V gene, CDR1 is SEHNR and CDR2 is FQNEAQ (reference sequence). The germline V and J ends were trimmed by 5 bases and 2 bases, with 18 bases remaining between them. This CDR3 region has 16 residues. Here the CDR3 reads CASSPHRFGTNTEAFF. Here the CDR3 DNA reads TGTGCCAGCAGCCCACACCGGTTCGGTACTAACACTGAAGCTTTCTTT.

The rearrangement joins TRBV7-8 to TRBJ2-7; D is unclear. V lost 1 base and J 3 bases, leaving 10 bases between the germline ends. The CDR3 is 14 residues long. CDR1 is SGHVS and CDR2 is FQNEAQ in the germline V gene. The DNA for the CDR3 is TGTGCCAGCAGCTTAGAGGTTCCGGGCTACGAGCAGTACTTC. Its translation is CASSLEVPGYEQYF.

The V gene is TRBV5-6, the J gene TRBJ2-7; 7 bases are shared with TRBD1. Germline CDR1 SGHDT, CDR2 YYEEEE. The CDR3 has 17 amino acids. With V trimmed by 4 bases and J by 0 bases, 13 bases remained unmatched. The CDR3, as DNA: TGTGCCAGCAGCGCAAGGGTGGGACAGCTTAACTCCTACGAGCAGTACTTC. It encodes CASSARVGQLNSYEQYF.

The table lists this clonotype with a few counts. This rearrangement joins TRBV7-2 to TRBJ1-1; D is undetermined. The CDR3 extends over 15 amino acids. CDR1 SGHTA and CDR2 FQGNSA come from the germline V gene. V lost 0 bases and J lost 1, with 9 bases in between. CDR3 DNA: TGTGCCAGCAGCTTAGCCTGGACGTCGAACACTGAAGCTTTCTTT. Its protein is CASSLAWTSNTEAFF.

The V call is TRBV5-1, the J call TRBJ1-5, with a tentative D call TRBD1 (6 bases). V dropped 0 bases and J dropped 1 base, with 17 bases sitting between them. Germline-derived CDR1 and CDR2 are SGHRS and YFSETQ. The CDR3 is 18 residues long. This CDR3 is CASSLAPSDRVSNQPQHF. CDR3 coding DNA: TGCGCCAGCAGCTTGGCCCCCTCGGACAGAGTGAGCAATCAGCCCCAGCATTTT.

This clonotype was recorded a few times. The chain employs TRBV6-1 and TRBJ2-7; D gene uncertain. Trimming removed 5 bases at V and 2 bases at J, with 13 bases between. CDR1 and CDR2 from the germline V gene are MNHNS and SASEGT. CDR3 length equals 14 residues. CDR3 sequence: CASSYGTVPYEQYF. Here the CDR3 DNA reads TGTGCCAGCAGTTACGGAACCGTCCCCTACGAGCAGTACTTC.

This chain connects TRBV25-1 to TRBJ1-5; D remains ambiguous. The length of the CDR3 is 15 residues. The ends were cut back, 3 bases at V and 1 base at J, with 10 bases in the middle. In germline, CDR1 is MGHDK, CDR2 SYGVNS. DNA for the CDR3: TGTGCCAGCAGTGAGTCTACAGTGAGCAATCAGCCCCAGCATTTT. Translation: CASSESTVSNQPQHF.

The chain joins TRBV7-2 to TRBJ1-1; no firm D call. Germline CDR1 reads SGHTA; CDR2 reads FQGNSA. V was clipped by 6 bases and J by 11 bases, with 22 bases between them. This CDR3 is 14 amino acids long. The CDR3 protein is CASRPQDGRIRAFF. The CDR3 bases are TGTGCCAGCAGACCTCAGGACGGGCGGATAAGGGCTTTCTTT. The variable domain in full, with the rest retrieved from reference TRBV7-2 and TRBJ1-1, is GAGVSQSPSNKVTEKGKDVELRCDPISGHTALYWYRQSLGQGLEFLIYFQGNSAPDKSGLPSDRFSAERTGGSVSTLTIQRTQQEDSAVYLCASRPQDGRIRAFFGQGTRLTVV.